This T cell receptor beta chain was observed in a study of T cells in Graves' hyperthyroidism and ophthalmopathy. Hyperthyroidism in the patients, aged 18 to 65, was newly diagnosed and under 2 months in duration. This clonotype was observed a handful of times. TCR beta CDR3 region amplification was performed from RNA transcripts. The TCR CDR3 was amplified in a first-round RT-PCR using the HTBI primer set. Using its own MiXCR run on the multiplex PCR reads, TCRdb lists one record per CDR3 protein. The data contain around 350,000 distinct CDR3 sequences, over 15% of them singletons. Trimming cost V 3 bases and J 2 bases; bases outside gene matches: 4. Germline V gene data show CDR1 as DFQATT and CDR2 as SNEGSKA (reference sequence). The CDR3 is made up of 16 amino acids.

Sequencing used blood. The gene calls are TRBV20-1 and TRBJ2-3; 14 bases are shared with TRBD2. This receptor was identified in a young woman with Graves' hyperthyroidism. DNA for the CDR3: TGCAGTGCTAGGGGGACTAGCGGGGGATCCACAGATACGCAGTATTTT. Translation gives CSARGTSGGSTDTQYF.